The 19 T cell receptor beta chains presented below share a single source sample, sequenced in a study of neurological immune-mediated disorders (dated 2019 in TCRdb). The library was prepared using 5' RACE. TCRdb records Illumina HiSeq 2500 as the sequencer. The public reads were reprocessed in TCRdb via fastp at Q25 and MiXCR, keeping in-frame beta chains. Records with the same CDR3 protein are collapsed into one entry carrying the most frequent genes and DNA. For this sample the table gives around 65,000 distinct CDR3 sequences, of which 5.2% were detected only once. In total, the top ten clones hold around 5.3% of the sample. Input material: PBMCs. These receptors originate from a human donor with multiple sclerosis. The donor label of this sample is uncertain.

Many counts were recorded for this clonotype. CDR3 region: CSPWRGGNTEAFF. The CDR3, as DNA: TGCAGTCCCTGGAGGGGGGGGAACACTGAAGCTTTCTTT. The V and J genes are TRBV20-1 and TRBJ1-1; perhaps TRBD1 as D (6 bases). CDR1 DFQATT and CDR2 SNEGSKA come from the germline V gene (reference sequence). V lost 8 bases to trimming and J lost 1 base, with 14 bases between them. The CDR3 totals 13 residues.

At least ten counts were recorded for this clonotype. The chain has TRBV9 and TRBJ2-1, with D unclear. The CDR3 runs to 15 residues. V was cut by 4 bases and J by 0 bases, with 11 bases left in between. Germline CDR1 reads SGDLS; CDR2 reads YYNGEE. The CDR3 protein is CASSRALRSYNEQFF. CDR3 bases: TGTGCCAGCAGCCGCGCTTTACGCTCCTACAATGAGCAGTTCTTC.

This clonotype was observed at least ten times. J is TRBJ1-1 and V is TRBV29-1; D uncertain. This CDR3 comprises 12 residues. The V gene lost 3 bases and the J gene lost 7 bases, with 12 bases spanning the gap. The germline V gene encodes CDR1 SQVTM and CDR2 ANQGSEA. The CDR3 bases are TGCAGCGTTGAGACACTCGGAGGTGAAGCTTTCTTT. This gives the protein CSVETLGGEAFF.

This clonotype was seen at least ten times. This chain joins TRBV6-5 and TRBJ1-2; 7 bases fit TRBD1. With 6 bases clipped from V and 6 bases from J, the junction kept 7 bases outside the gene matches. CDR1 and CDR2 (germline): MNHEY, SVGAGI. The CDR3 spans 13 residues. CDR3 nucleotides: TGTGCCAGCAGGACAGGGAACCGTAATGGCTACACCTTC. The encoded protein is CASRTGNRNGYTF.

This clonotype was detected many times. J is TRBJ2-1 and V is TRBV7-7; no reliable D call. The CDR3 spans 16 residues. The V gene lost 1 base and the J gene lost 1 base, with 11 bases spanning the gap. Germline CDR1 and CDR2: SSHAT and FNYEAQ (reference sequence). This CDR3 reads CASSLVPGLSYNEQFF. The CDR3 DNA is TGTGCCAGCAGCTTAGTGCCAGGCCTGTCCTACAATGAGCAGTTCTTC.

This clonotype was picked up many times. This chain connects TRBV5-6 to TRBJ2-1; 7 bases match TRBD1. Germline CDR1 and CDR2: SGHDT and YYEEEE. The length of the CDR3 is 15 residues. Trimming cost V 4 bases and J 4 bases; bases outside gene matches: 8. This CDR3 reads CASSVDGTVYNEQFF. The CDR3 coding sequence is TGTGCCAGCAGCGTGGACGGGACAGTATACAATGAGCAGTTCTTC. Full variable domain (missing parts from reference TRBV5-6 and TRBJ2-1): DAGVTQSPTHLIKTRGQQVTLRCSPKSGHDTVSWYQQALGQGPQFIFQYYEEEERQRGNFPDRFSGHQFPNYSSELNVNALLLGDSALYLCASSVDGTVYNEQFFGPGTRLTVL.

This clonotype occurred many times. The rearrangement uses TRBV5-5 and TRBJ2-1, with 14 bases aligning to TRBD2. Germline V CDR1 and CDR2: SGHKS, YYEKEE (reference sequence). The CDR3 consists of 18 residues. The junction had 10 bases not matched to a gene; V was cut back by 0 bases and J by 8 bases. The CDR3 DNA follows: TGTGCCAGCAGCTTGGCCGGACTAGCGGGGGGCCCCGGGTATGAGCAGTTCTTC. Translating gives CASSLAGLAGGPGYEQFF.

This clonotype was found many times. The rearrangement links TRBV29-1 to TRBJ2-2, with TRBD1 matching 9 bases. V shed 7 bases, J shed 5 bases, and the junction held 5 bases outside the gene matches. The germline CDR1 and CDR2 sequences are SQVTM and ANQGSEA. This CDR3 comprises 13 residues. The DNA of the CDR3 is TGCAGCGGGAATGGACAGGGGACCGGGGAGCTGTTTTTT. Translation: CSGNGQGTGELFF.

This clonotype was picked up many times. This chain uses TRBV5-1 with TRBJ2-7; D possibly uses TRBD1 or TRBD2 (5 bases each). CDR3 length equals 15 residues. Trimming took off 1 base at V and 2 bases at J, with 13 bases between the two ends. CDR1 and CDR2 (germline): SGHRS, YFSETQ. The CDR3 loop is CASSLFGTEAYEQYF. The CDR3, as DNA: TGCGCCAGCAGCTTGTTCGGGACGGAAGCCTACGAGCAGTACTTC.

The table lists this clonotype with many counts. This chain connects TRBV29-1 to TRBJ1-5, with 9 bases aligning to TRBD1. The germline V gene has CDR1 SQVTM and CDR2 ANQGSEA. Trimming took 2 bases from V and 9 from J; bases not matched to a gene: 5. CDR3 length: 13 residues. CDR3 region: CSVELGQGGPQHF. The CDR3 nucleotides are TGCAGCGTTGAACTGGGACAGGGTGGGCCCCAGCATTTT.

This clonotype was detected ten times or more. CDR3 bases: TGTGCCAGCAGTTCAGGGGTTACCTATGGCTACACCTTC. The encoded protein is CASSSGVTYGYTF. This chain connects TRBV7-9 to TRBJ1-2; tentatively, D is TRBD1 (6 bases). In germline, CDR1 is SEHNR, CDR2 FQNEAQ (reference sequence). Trimming shortened V by 6 bases and J by 4 bases, and 12 bases separated the two germline ends. The CDR3 contains 13 residues.

This clonotype appeared many times. The rearrangement joins TRBV20-1 to TRBJ2-5; D is undetermined. The CDR3 contains 12 residues. The germline V and J ends were trimmed by 2 bases and 2 bases, with 6 bases remaining between them. Germline CDR1 reads DFQATT; CDR2 reads SNEGSKA (reference sequence). CDR3 sequence (DNA): TGCAGTGCTAGAAAGGGTCAAGAGACCCAGTACTTC. Its protein product is CSARKGQETQYF.

The V call is TRBV10-2, the J call TRBJ2-1; D uncertain. Per the germline V gene, CDR1 is WSHSY and CDR2 is SAAADI. V was trimmed by 0 bases and J by 3 bases, leaving 6 bases between them. The CDR3 loop spans 14 amino acids. The CDR3 bases are TGCGCCAGCAGTGAGTCCCAGGACTACAATGAGCAGTTCTTC. Encoded protein: CASSESQDYNEQFF.

At least ten counts were recorded for this clonotype. The V and J genes are TRBV10-3 and TRBJ2-3; D may be TRBD2 (6 bases). Trimming pared 6 bases from V and 1 base from J, leaving 8 bases between. This CDR3 has 13 residues. From germline, CDR1 is ENHRY and CDR2 SYGVKD. The DNA of the CDR3 is TGTGCCATCAGACTAGCCCGCACAGATACGCAGTATTTT. This gives the protein CAIRLARTDTQYF.

This clonotype was detected ten times or more. This may be a read error: a much more frequent sequence differs by one nucleotide. Here the CDR3 omits its conserved ending phenylalanine or tryptophan, so a read error is the likely source. The chain recombines TRBV5-1 with TRBJ2-1, with D hard to call. This CDR3 has 14 amino acids. From germline, CDR1 is SGHRS and CDR2 YFSETQ. V was pared by 0 bases and J by 8 bases, with 12 bases between. The CDR3 DNA is TGCGCCAGCAGCTTGGTGGCGTCTGGGGATGAGCAGTTCTCC. This translates into CASSLVASGDEQFS.

In this sample, this clonotype is medium-sized. The chain has TRBV6-5 and TRBJ1-2; D unresolved. Between the trimmed V and J ends, which lost 6 bases and 0 bases, there was a span of 5 bases. The length of the CDR3 is 12 residues. The germline CDR1 and CDR2 sequences are MNHEY and SVGAGI. This chain's CDR3 is CASSPSNYGYTF. The CDR3 region has the DNA TGTGCCAGCAGCCCTTCTAACTATGGCTACACCTTC.

This clonotype was observed at least ten times. This chain connects TRBV20-1 to TRBJ2-3, with 16 bases matching TRBD2. The CDR3 is 20 residues long. Trimming removed 6 bases from V and 2 bases from J; junction bases left unmatched: 17. Germline CDR1 is DFQATT and CDR2 is SNEGSKA (reference sequence). CDR3 protein: CSAEPSGLAGGRILTDTQYF. Here the CDR3 DNA reads TGCAGTGCGGAACCATCGGGACTAGCGGGGGGGCGTATCCTCACAGATACGCAGTATTTT.

This clonotype was seen repeatedly, ten times or more. The junction shows a germline mismatch at one end, possibly a read error. The V and J genes are TRBV5-5 and TRBJ1-1, with 10 positions matching TRBD1. This CDR3 comprises 17 residues. Germline V gene data show CDR1 as SGHKS and CDR2 as YYEKEE (reference sequence). The CDR3, as DNA: TGTGCCAGCACCTTGGGGGACAGGGGAAGAATAAACACTGAAGCTTTCTTT. As protein: CASTLGDRGRINTEAFF.

This rearrangement joins TRBV20-1 to TRBJ2-3, with D unclear. The CDR3 sequence is 12 residues long. CDR1 DFQATT and CDR2 SNEGSKA come from the germline V gene (reference sequence). V lost 2 bases and J 6 bases, leaving 9 bases between the germline ends. CDR3 sequence reads: CSARFLADTQYF. For the CDR3, the DNA is TGCAGTGCTAGATTCCTGGCGGATACGCAGTATTTT.